The clone carrying this T cell receptor beta chain was seen more than once but under ten times. This CDR3 is missing its conserved last phenylalanine or tryptophan, likely due to a read error. No DNA is shown, since the ends of the CDR3 on it are uncertain; the CDR3 is the one TCRdb lists. These data belong to a study of untreated major depressive disorder. All participants were of European descent. For at least 8 weeks, patients took no psychiatric medication. Patients had moderate to severe depression. Some clones are missing from TCRdb's copy, which holds only in-frame ones; the method was immunoSEQ multiplex PCR. The sample has some 13,000 clones; around 90% are singletons. Material: CD4+ T cells from PBMCs. This clonotype was obtained from a man younger than 45 with major depressive disorder.

CDR3 in amino acids: CASSDWASFVL. This chain links TRBV6-1 with TRBJ1-2; TRBD1 was called by the table and not checked on the DNA. In germline, CDR1 is MNHNS, CDR2 SASEGT. The CDR3 sequence runs 11 residues, both termini included.